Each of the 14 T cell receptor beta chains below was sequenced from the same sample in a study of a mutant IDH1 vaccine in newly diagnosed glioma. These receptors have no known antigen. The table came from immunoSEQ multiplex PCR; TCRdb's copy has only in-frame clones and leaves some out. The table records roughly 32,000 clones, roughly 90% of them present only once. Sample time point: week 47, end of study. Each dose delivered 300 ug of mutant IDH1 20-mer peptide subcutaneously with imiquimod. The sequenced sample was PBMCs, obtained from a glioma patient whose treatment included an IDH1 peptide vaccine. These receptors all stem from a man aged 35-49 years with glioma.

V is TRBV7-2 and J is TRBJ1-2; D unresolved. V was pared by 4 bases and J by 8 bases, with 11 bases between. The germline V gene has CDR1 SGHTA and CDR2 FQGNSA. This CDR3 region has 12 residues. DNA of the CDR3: TGTGCCAGCAGCTCGAACCCGGGGGGCTACACCTTC. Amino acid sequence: CASSSNPGGYTF.

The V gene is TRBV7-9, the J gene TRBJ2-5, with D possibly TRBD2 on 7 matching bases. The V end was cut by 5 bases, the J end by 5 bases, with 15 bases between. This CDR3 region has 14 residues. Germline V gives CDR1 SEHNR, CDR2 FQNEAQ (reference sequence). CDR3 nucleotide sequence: TGTGCCAGCAGCCCCGGGGGGCCCGGGGAGACCCAGTACTTC. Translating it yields CASSPGGPGETQYF.

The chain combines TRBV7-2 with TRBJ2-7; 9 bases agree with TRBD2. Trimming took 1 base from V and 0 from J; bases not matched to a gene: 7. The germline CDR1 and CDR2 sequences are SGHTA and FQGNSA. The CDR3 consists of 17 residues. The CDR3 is CASSLGSGSSPSYEQYF. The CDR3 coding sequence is TGTGCCAGCAGCTTAGGTAGCGGGAGTTCCCCCTCCTACGAGCAGTACTTC.

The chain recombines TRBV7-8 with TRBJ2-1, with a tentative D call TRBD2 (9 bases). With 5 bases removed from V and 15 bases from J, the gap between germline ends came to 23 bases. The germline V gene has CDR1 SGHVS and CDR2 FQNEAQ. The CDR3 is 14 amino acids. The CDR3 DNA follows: TGTGCCAGCAGCCCAGGACAGGGCGGGAGGGTGCCGTTCTTC. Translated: CASSPGQGGRVPFF.

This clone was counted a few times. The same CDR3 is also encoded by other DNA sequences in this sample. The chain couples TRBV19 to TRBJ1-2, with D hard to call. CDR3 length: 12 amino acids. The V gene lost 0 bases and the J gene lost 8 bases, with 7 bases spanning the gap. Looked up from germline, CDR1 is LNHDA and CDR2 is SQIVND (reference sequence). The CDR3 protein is CASSIEGHGYTF. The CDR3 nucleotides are TGTGCCAGTAGTATAGAGGGCCACGGCTACACCTTC.

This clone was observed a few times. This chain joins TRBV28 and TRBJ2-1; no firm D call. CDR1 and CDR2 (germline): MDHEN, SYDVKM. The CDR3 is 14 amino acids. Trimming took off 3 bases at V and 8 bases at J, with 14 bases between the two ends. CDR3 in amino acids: CASSFVGSGDEQFF. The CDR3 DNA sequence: TGTGCCAGCAGTTTTGTAGGGTCTGGAGATGAGCAGTTCTTC.

The CDR3 spells CASSLLFAGPTTDTQYF. For the CDR3, the DNA is TGTGCCAGCAGCTTGCTCTTCGCGGGGCCGACCACAGATACGCAGTATTTT. V is TRBV5-4 and J is TRBJ2-3, with a tentative D call TRBD2 (6 bases). This CDR3 is 17 amino acids long. V dropped 1 base and J dropped 2 bases, with 17 bases sitting between them. Germline CDR1 and CDR2: SGHNT and YYREEE (reference sequence).

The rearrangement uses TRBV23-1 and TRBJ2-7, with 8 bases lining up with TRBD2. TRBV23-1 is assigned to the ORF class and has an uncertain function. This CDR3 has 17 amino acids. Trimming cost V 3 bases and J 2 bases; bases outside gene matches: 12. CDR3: CASSHRRKRGPPYEQYV. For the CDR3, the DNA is TGCGCCAGCAGTCACCGGAGAAAGCGGGGGCCTCCCTACGAGCAGTACGTC.

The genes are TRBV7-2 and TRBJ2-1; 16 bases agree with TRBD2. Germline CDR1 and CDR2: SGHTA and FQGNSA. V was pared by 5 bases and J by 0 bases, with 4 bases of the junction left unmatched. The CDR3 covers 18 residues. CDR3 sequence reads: CASSTGLAGGSSYNEQFF. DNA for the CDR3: TGTGCCAGCAGCACGGGACTAGCGGGGGGGAGCTCCTACAATGAGCAGTTCTTC.

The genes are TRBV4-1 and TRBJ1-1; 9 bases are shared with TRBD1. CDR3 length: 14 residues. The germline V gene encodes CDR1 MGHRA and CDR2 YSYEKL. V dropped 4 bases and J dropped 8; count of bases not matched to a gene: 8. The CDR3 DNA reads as TGCGCCAGCAGCCTACCTGGGACAGGGATGGAAGCTTTCTTT. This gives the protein CASSLPGTGMEAFF.

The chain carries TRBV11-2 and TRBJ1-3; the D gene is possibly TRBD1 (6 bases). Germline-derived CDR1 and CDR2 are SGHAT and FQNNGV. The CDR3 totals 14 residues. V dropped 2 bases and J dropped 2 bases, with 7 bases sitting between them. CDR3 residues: CASSLSGAGNTIYF. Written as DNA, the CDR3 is TGTGCCAGCAGCTTATCAGGGGCTGGAAACACCATATATTTT.

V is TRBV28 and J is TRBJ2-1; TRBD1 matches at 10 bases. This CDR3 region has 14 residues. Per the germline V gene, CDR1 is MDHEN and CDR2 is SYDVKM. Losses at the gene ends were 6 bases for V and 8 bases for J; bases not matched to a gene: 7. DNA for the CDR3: TGTGCCAGCAGCAAGGACAGGGGGGACGATGAGCAGTTCTTC. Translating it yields CASSKDRGDDEQFF.

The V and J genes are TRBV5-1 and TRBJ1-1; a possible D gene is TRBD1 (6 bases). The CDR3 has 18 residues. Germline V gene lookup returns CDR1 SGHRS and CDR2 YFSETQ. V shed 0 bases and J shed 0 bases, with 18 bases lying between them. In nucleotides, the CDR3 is TGCGCCAGCAGCTTGGTCATGTCGGGGGGGCTTATGAACACTGAAGCTTTCTTT. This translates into CASSLVMSGGLMNTEAFF.

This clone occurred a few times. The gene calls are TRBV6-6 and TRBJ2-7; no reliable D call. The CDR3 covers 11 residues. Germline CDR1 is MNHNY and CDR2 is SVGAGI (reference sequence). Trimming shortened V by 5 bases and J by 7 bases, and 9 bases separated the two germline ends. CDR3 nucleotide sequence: TGTGCCAGCAGTACCGGTTGGGAGCAGTACTTC. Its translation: CASSTGWEQYF.